This entry lists 10 T cell receptor beta chains sequenced from one sample in a study of blood T cell repertoires in COVID-19. This table comes from immunoSEQ multiplex PCR, and its TCRdb copy is limited to in-frame clones, with some not included. This sample has 100,000 to 110,000 clones; around four fifths occur once, and the top ten carry around an eighth. The specimen was peripheral blood. These receptors came from a man aged 50-59 years with active or convalescent COVID-19.

CDR3 residues: CASSPGPETQYF. The CDR3 bases are TGTGCCAGCTCACCAGGGCCAGAGACCCAGTACTTC. The chain recombines TRBV18 with TRBJ2-5, with D uncertain. The CDR3 sequence is 12 residues long. The V end lost 2 bases, the J end lost 4 bases, and 5 bases lay between the germline ends. The V gene's germline CDR1 is KGHSH and CDR2 LQKENI.

The genes are TRBV5-1 and TRBJ2-7, with 8 bases matching TRBD1. This CDR3 has 14 amino acids. From germline, CDR1 is SGHRS and CDR2 YFSETQ. J gave up 0 bases and V 4 bases, and 3 bases lay outside the gene matches. CDR3 protein: CASSRTGTSYEQYF. CDR3 in DNA: TGCGCCAGCAGCCGGACAGGGACCTCCTACGAGCAGTACTTC. The whole variable domain, filled in from reference TRBV5-1 and TRBJ2-7, reads KAGVTQTPRYLIKTRGQQVTLSCSPISGHRSVSWYQQTPGQGLQFLFEYFSETQRNKGNFPGRFSGRQFSNSRSEMNVSTLELGDSALYLCASSRTGTSYEQYFGPGTRLTVT.

V gene TRBV20-1 combines with J gene TRBJ2-1, with 11 bases matching TRBD2. V lost 3 bases and J lost 6; bases outside the gene matches: 10. The germline V gene encodes CDR1 DFQATT and CDR2 SNEGSKA (reference sequence). This CDR3 contains 16 residues. DNA of the CDR3: TGCAGTGCTAGTCGGGGTCCAACTAGCGGGAGCAATGAGCAGTTCTTC. Protein: CSASRGPTSGSNEQFF.

The chain carries TRBV9 and TRBJ1-1; TRBD1 is a possible D gene (5 bases). CDR3 length: 14 amino acids. V was cut by 4 bases and J by 3 bases, with 13 bases left in between. Germline V gene sequence: CDR1 SGDLS, CDR2 YYNGEE. This CDR3 reads CASSHGGGDTEAFF. The CDR3 coding sequence is TGTGCCAGCAGCCATGGGGGAGGAGACACTGAAGCTTTCTTT.

The V call is TRBV6-1, the J call TRBJ2-7; the match to TRBD1 covers 12 bases. V gave up 1 base and J gave up 4 bases; unmatched junction bases: 8. CDR1 and CDR2 (germline): MNHNS, SASEGT. This CDR3 contains 17 residues. The CDR3 region has the DNA TGTGCCAGCAGTGAAGGCACGCCGGGACAGGGGGCTTACGAGCAGTACTTC. Translated, it gives CASSEGTPGQGAYEQYF.

This clone was detected only once. This sequence joins TRBV4-2 and TRBJ1-5; D is uncertain. V gave up 0 bases and J gave up 7 bases, with 13 bases separating them. The CDR3 has 15 amino acids. Germline V gene lookup returns CDR1 LGHNA and CDR2 YNFKEQ. The CDR3 protein is CASSQDRTAGQPQHF. DNA for the CDR3: TGTGCCAGCAGCCAAGATAGGACGGCGGGACAGCCCCAGCATTTT.

V gene TRBV21-1 combines with J gene TRBJ1-4. TRBV21-1 is deemed a pseudogene. The CDR3 covers 16 residues. CDR3 DNA: TGTGCCAGCGAATGGAGGAGGTCCGAAACTAATGAAAAACTGTTTTTT. Protein sequence: CASEWRRSETNEKLFF.

V and J are TRBV5-4 and TRBJ2-5, with 7 positions matching TRBD2. CDR3 size: 14 residues. The V segment lost 2 bases and the J segment 5 bases; nucleotides outside the gene matches: 6. CDR1 SGHNT and CDR2 YYREEE come from the germline V gene (reference sequence). In nucleotides, the CDR3 is TGTGCCAGCAGCTTTACTAGCGAAGTGGAGACCCAGTACTTC. The encoded protein is CASSFTSEVETQYF.

The chain carries TRBV6-1 and TRBJ2-7, with TRBD1 matching over 7 bases. Germline V CDR1 and CDR2: MNHNS, SASEGT. The junction had 6 bases not matched to a gene; V was cut back by 2 bases and J by 5 bases. CDR3 length: 14 amino acids. The CDR3 here is CASSEKTGVDEQYF. The CDR3 DNA is TGTGCCAGCAGTGAAAAAACAGGGGTCGACGAGCAGTACTTC.

The rearrangement links TRBV7-2 to TRBJ1-5, with 8 nucleotides matching TRBD1. V shed 5 bases, J shed 7 bases, and the junction held 7 bases outside the gene matches. This CDR3 contains 14 residues. Germline V CDR1 and CDR2: SGHTA, FQGNSA. CDR3 sequence (DNA): TGTGCCAGCAGCCAGGACAGGGTAGAGCAGCCCCAGCATTTT. Its protein product is CASSQDRVEQPQHF.